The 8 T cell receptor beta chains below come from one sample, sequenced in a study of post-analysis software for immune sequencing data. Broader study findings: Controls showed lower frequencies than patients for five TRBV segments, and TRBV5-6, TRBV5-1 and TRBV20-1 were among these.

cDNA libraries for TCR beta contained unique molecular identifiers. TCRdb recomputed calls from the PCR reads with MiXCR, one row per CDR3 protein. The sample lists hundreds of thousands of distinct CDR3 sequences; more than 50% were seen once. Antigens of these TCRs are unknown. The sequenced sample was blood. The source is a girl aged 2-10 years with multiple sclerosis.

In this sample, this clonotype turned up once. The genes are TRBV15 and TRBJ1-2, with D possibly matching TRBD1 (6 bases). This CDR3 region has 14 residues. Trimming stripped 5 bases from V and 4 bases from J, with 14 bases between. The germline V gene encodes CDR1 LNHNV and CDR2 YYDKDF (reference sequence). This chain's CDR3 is CATSGQQGGYGYTF. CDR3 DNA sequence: TGTGCCACCAGCGGTCAACAGGGAGGCTATGGCTACACCTTC.

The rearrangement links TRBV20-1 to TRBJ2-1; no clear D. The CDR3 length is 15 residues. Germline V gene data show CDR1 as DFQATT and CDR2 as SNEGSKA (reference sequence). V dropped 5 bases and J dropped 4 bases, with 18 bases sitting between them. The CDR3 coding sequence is TGCAGTGCTGGCTTGACGTCCGGCCTATACAATGAGCAGTTCTTC. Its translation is CSAGLTSGLYNEQFF.

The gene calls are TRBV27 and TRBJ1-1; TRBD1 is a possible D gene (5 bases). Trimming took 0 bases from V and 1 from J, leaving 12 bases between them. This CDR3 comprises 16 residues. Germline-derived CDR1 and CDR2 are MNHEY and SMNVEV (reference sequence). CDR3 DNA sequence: TGTGCCAGCAGTTTATCGATCGGGGCCCAGAACACTGAAGCTTTCTTT. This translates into CASSLSIGAQNTEAFF.

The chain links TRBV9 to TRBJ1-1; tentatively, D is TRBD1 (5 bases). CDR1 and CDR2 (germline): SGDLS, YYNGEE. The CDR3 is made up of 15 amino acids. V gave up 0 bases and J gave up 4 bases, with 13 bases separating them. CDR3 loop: CASSVASGGGTEAFF. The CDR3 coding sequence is TGTGCCAGCAGCGTAGCGTCCGGGGGGGGCACTGAAGCTTTCTTT.

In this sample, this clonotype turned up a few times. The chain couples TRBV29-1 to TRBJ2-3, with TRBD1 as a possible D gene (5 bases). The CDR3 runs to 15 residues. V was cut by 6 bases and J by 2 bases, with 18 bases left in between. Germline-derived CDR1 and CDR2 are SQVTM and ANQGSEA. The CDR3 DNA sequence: TGCAGCGTCGACGAGCTCCAGGGCGACACAGATACGCAGTATTTT. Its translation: CSVDELQGDTDTQYF.

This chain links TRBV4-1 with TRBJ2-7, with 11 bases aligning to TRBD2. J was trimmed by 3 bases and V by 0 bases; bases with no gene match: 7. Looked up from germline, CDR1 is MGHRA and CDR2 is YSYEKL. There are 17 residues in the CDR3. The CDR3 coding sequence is TGCGCCAGCAGCCAAGAAGCTAGCGGGAGGTTCCACTACGAGCAGTACTTC. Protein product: CASSQEASGRFHYEQYF.

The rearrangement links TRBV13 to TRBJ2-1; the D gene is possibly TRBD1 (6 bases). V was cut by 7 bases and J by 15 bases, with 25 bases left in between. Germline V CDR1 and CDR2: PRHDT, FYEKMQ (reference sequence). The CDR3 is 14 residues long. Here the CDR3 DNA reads TGTGCCAGCAAGGTGGGGGCAGAGAACCTGTACGCGTTCTTC. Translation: CASKVGAENLYAFF.

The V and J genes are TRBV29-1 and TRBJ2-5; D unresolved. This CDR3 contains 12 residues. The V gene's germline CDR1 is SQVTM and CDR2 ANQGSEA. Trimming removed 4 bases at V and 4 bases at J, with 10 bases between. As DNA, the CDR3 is TGCAGCGTTGTTGACTCCGGAGAGACCCAGTACTTC. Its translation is CSVVDSGETQYF.